This T cell receptor (beta chain) comes out of a study of shared clonotypes between healthy human individuals. In the naive CD8 group, cells lacked CD45RO and were positively selected for CCR7, so terminally differentiated effector memory CD45RA+ cells were left out. Sequencing used immunoSEQ multiplex PCR; TCRdb keeps in-frame clones, though not all of them. Seen here are about 2,100,000 clones, roughly 91% observed once, and the top ten hold under 2%. Per the germline V gene, CDR1 is MNHEY and CDR2 is SMNVEV (reference sequence). The ends lost 5 bases at V and 3 bases at J; junction bases unmatched: 7. CDR3 length: 14 amino acids.

The source material was naive CD8+ T cells from PBMCs. This clonotype was sampled from a man in his late teens or twenties in good health. Some clones in this sample may be carry-over from other donors' samples. The gene calls are TRBV27 and TRBJ2-7, with 7 bases fitting TRBD1. CDR3 residues: CASSAGTVFYEQYF. In DNA, the CDR3 is TGTGCCAGCAGTGCCGGGACAGTGTTCTACGAGCAGTACTTC.